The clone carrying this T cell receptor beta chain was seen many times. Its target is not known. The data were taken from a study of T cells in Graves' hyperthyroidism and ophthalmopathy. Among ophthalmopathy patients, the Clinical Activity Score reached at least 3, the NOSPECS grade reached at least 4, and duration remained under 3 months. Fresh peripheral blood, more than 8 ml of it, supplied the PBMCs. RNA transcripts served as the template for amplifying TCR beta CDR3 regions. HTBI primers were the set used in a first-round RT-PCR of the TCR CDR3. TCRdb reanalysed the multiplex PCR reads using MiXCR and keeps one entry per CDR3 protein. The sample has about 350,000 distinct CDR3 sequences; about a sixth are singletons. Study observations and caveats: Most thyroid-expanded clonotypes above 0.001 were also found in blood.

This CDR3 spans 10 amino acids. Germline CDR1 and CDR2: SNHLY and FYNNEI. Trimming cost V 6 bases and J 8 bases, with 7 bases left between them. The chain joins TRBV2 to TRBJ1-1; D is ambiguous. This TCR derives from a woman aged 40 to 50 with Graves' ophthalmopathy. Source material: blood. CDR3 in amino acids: CASSGNEAFF. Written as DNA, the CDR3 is TGTGCCAGCAGCGGGAACGAAGCTTTCTTT.